A single sample gave rise to the 2 T cell receptor beta chains below, sequenced in a study of PD-L1 blockade in urothelial cancer. Libraries were prepared by immunoSEQ multiplex PCR; TCRdb keeps only in-frame clonotypes and omits some of them. The sample includes around 100,000 clones, around 93% seen only once; the top ten take more than 3%. As for time point: peripheral blood 6 weeks after treatment start. This specimen was PBMCs, taken around atezolizumab (anti-PD-L1) treatment. The receptors derive from a man in his sixties with urothelial cancer.

Remarks on this clone: The same CDR3 arises from other DNA sequences in this sample as well. V is TRBV7-6 and J is TRBJ2-2; D may be TRBD2 (7 bases). The CDR3 is 15 amino acids. The germline gives CDR1 SGHVS, CDR2 FNYEAQ. V lost 7 bases to trimming and J lost 0 bases, with 12 bases between them. Here the CDR3 reads CASKEGGPNTGELFF. The CDR3, as DNA: TGTGCCAGCAAGGAGGGGGGGCCGAACACCGGGGAGCTGTTTTTT.

The chain joins TRBV5-1 to TRBJ2-1; possible D gene TRBD2, 6 bases. Trimming shortened V by 7 bases and J by 4 bases, and 15 bases separated the two germline ends. The CDR3 runs 14 residues. Germline V lookup: CDR1 SGHRS, CDR2 YFSETQ. The CDR3 nucleotides are TGCGCCAGCTCGAGGGACTCTGGTTACAATGAGCAGTTCTTC. Translated, it gives CASSRDSGYNEQFF. The full variable domain, with the rest looked up from reference TRBV5-1 and TRBJ2-1, is KAGVTQTPRYLIKTRGQQVTLSCSPISGHRSVSWYQQTPGQGLQFLFEYFSETQRNKGNFPGRFSGRQFSNSRSEMNVSTLELGDSALYLCASSRDSGYNEQFFGPGTRLTVL.